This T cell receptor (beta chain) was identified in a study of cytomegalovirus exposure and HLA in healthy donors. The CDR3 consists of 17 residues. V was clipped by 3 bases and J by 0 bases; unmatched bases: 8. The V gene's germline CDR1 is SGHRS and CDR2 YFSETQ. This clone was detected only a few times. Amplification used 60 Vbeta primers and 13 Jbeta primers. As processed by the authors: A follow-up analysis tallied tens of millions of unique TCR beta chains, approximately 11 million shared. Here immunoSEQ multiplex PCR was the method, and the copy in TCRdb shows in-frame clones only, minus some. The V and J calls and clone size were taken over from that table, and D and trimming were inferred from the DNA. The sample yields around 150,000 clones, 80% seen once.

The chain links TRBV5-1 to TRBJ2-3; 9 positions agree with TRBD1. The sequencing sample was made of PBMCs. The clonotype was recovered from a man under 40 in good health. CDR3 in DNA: TGCGCCAGCAGCTGGGTAACAGGGGGCCTTAGCACAGATACGCAGTATTTT. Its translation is CASSWVTGGLSTDTQYF.